This entry lists 7 T cell receptor beta chains sequenced from one sample in a study of cytomegalovirus exposure and HLA in healthy donors. The PCR was carried out with 60 Vbeta primers and 13 Jbeta primers. Sequenced by immunoSEQ multiplex PCR; TCRdb stores in-frame clones only, minus some. Among 150,000 to 200,000 clones listed, roughly 85% were seen once. The sequenced sample consisted of PBMCs. These receptors all come from a man aged 45-65 years in good health and CMV-seropositive.

The chain combines TRBV6-5 with TRBJ1-2; TRBD1 aligns across 8 bases. The CDR3 spans 14 residues. The ends lost 0 bases at V and 6 bases at J; junction bases unmatched: 3. From germline, CDR1 is MNHEY and CDR2 SVGAGI. CDR3 nucleotide sequence: TGTGCCAGCAGTTACTCTGGACAGGGTAATGGCTACACCTTC. As protein: CASSYSGQGNGYTF.

The V gene is TRBV10-1, the J gene TRBJ2-6, with 11 bases that match TRBD1. The CDR3 consists of 16 residues. Germline V gene sequence: CDR1 WNHNN, CDR2 SYGVQD (reference sequence). V trimming: 10 bases; J trimming: 1 base; junction bases outside the gene matches: 6. Here the CDR3 DNA reads TGCGCCACCACGGACAGGGGGCTATCTGGGGCCAACGTCCTGACTTTC. Residues: CATTDRGLSGANVLTF.

The J gene is TRBJ1-2, the V gene TRBV18; D may be TRBD1 (6 bases). The CDR3 loop spans 13 amino acids. Trimming cost V 4 bases and J 3 bases, with 9 bases left between them. CDR1 is KGHSH and CDR2 is LQKENI in the germline V gene. The CDR3 region is CASSQQGDYGYTF. The CDR3 nucleotides read TGTGCCAGCTCACAACAGGGAGACTATGGCTACACCTTC.

The gene calls are TRBV19 and TRBJ1-1; 7 positions agree with TRBD1. V dropped 3 bases and J dropped 3; count of bases not matched to a gene: 7. The CDR3 consists of 15 residues. Per the germline V gene, CDR1 is LNHDA and CDR2 is SQIVND (reference sequence). The CDR3 bases are TGTGCCAGTAGTATTACAGGGGTTCTCGACACTGAAGCTTTCTTT. Translation: CASSITGVLDTEAFF.

The gene calls are TRBV2 and TRBJ2-1, with no clear D. Germline lookup yields CDR1 SNHLY and CDR2 FYNNEI. V was trimmed by 5 bases and J by 5 bases, leaving 7 bases between them. The CDR3 totals 12 residues. The DNA for the CDR3 is TGTGCCAGCAGTCCGCTAGACAATGAGCAGTTCTTC. The encoded protein is CASSPLDNEQFF. The entire variable domain, with the rest obtained from reference TRBV2 and TRBJ2-1, is as follows: EPEVTQTPSHQVTQMGQEVILRCVPISNHLYFYWYRQILGQKVEFLVSFYNNEISEKSEIFDDQFSVERPDGSNFTLKIRSTKLEDSAMYFCASSPLDNEQFFGPGTRLTVL.

J is TRBJ1-3 and V is TRBV10-1; tentatively, D is TRBD1 (5 bases). The CDR3 is 14 residues long. Trimming removed 4 bases from V and 4 bases from J, with 11 bases in between. Germline V gene lookup returns CDR1 WNHNN and CDR2 SYGVQD (reference sequence). The CDR3 nucleotides are TGCGCCAGCAGTGTAGGGGAGGGAGGAAACACCATATATTTT. It is translated as CASSVGEGGNTIYF.

The rearrangement links TRBV9 to TRBJ1-6; D gene unclear. The CDR3 spans 13 residues. The V and J ends lost 3 bases and 9 bases respectively, with 10 bases between them. Per the germline V gene, CDR1 is SGDLS and CDR2 is YYNGEE. The CDR3 here is CASSDETSSPLHF. In nucleotides, the CDR3 is TGTGCCAGCAGCGACGAGACATCTTCACCCCTCCACTTT.